Included here is one TCR beta chain sequence, with context. What it recognizes is unknown. These data originate in a study of early stage breast cancer tumors. Background on the study: Of around 16 invasive breast tumors, approximately 11 were hormone receptor-positive, HER2-negative. Study observations and caveats: Most shared enriched TCRB sequences were commonly generated ones. Tumors had about 2.6-fold higher T cell density than normal breast.

The CDR3 sequence is 13 residues long. Germline CDR1 and CDR2: MRHNA and SNTAGT. Trimming took off 8 bases at V and 1 base at J, with 11 bases between the two ends. The data were produced by immunoSEQ multiplex PCR, yet TCRdb's version contains in-frame clones alone and is incomplete. The sample comprises roughly 30,000 clones, 75% to 90% of which are singletons, and approximately 11% rests with the top ten. The chain joins TRBV6-4 to TRBJ1-1; D is ambiguous. The source is a person in their sixties or seventies with breast cancer. Sequences were obtained from blood. The CDR3 DNA sequence: TGTGCCAGCCGGGGAGTAGAGAACACTGAAGCTTTCTTT. Protein: CASRGVENTEAFF.